This note documents a single T cell receptor (beta chain) sequence. These data come from a study of shared clonotypes between healthy human individuals. Only in-frame clones appear in the TCRdb table, and some are missing; sequencing was by immunoSEQ multiplex PCR. The sample holds approximately 2.1 million clones, approximately 95% seen once. Sequencing was carried out using naive CD4+ T cells from PBMCs. As for subset: CD45RA+ positively selected. The sequence was obtained from a man aged 18 to 35 in good health. Some clones in this sample may be carry-over from other donors' samples.

In nucleotides, the CDR3 is TGTGCCAGCAGCCCGCCGGGACTTCGGGAGACCCAGTACTTC. This gives the protein CASSPPGLRETQYF. V usage is TRBV5-6 and J usage is TRBJ2-5; a possible D gene is TRBD2 (6 bases). V lost 4 bases, J lost 5 bases, and 15 bases lay in between. In germline, CDR1 is SGHDT, CDR2 YYEEEE. The CDR3 sequence is 14 residues long.